Included here is one T cell receptor (beta chain) sequence, with context. Its antigen is undetermined. Clones were sequenced by immunoSEQ multiplex PCR, and TCRdb holds only the in-frame ones, with some missing. The sample shows around 60,000 clones, around three quarters of them seen only once. CDR1 and CDR2 from the germline V gene are KGHSH and LQKENI. CDR3 length equals 15 residues. V shed 0 bases and J 4 bases; nucleotides not matched to a gene: 2. The sample originates from a study of radiation and T cells in renal cell carcinoma. Overall study: Nephrectomy followed 15 Gy stereotactic body radiation by 4 weeks. Study-level points and caveats: Pretreatment tumor biopsies were lacking, so baseline clonotypes are unknown.

Time point denoted: blood 2 weeks post-SBRT. The treatment was: 15 Gy SBRT to primary tumor, nephrectomy 4 weeks later. After SBRT, blood was collected at 2 and 4 weeks, plus baseline. The patient's renal cell carcinoma had clear cell pathology. This specimen was blood, taken from a patient whose treatment included radiotherapy and nephrectomy. The genes are TRBV18 and TRBJ2-5; 10 positions match TRBD1. This clonotype originated in a man in his 60s with renal cell carcinoma. In DNA, the CDR3 is TGTGCCAGCTCACCACCCGGACAGGGGGGAGAGACCCAGTACTTC. It yields the protein CASSPPGQGGETQYF.